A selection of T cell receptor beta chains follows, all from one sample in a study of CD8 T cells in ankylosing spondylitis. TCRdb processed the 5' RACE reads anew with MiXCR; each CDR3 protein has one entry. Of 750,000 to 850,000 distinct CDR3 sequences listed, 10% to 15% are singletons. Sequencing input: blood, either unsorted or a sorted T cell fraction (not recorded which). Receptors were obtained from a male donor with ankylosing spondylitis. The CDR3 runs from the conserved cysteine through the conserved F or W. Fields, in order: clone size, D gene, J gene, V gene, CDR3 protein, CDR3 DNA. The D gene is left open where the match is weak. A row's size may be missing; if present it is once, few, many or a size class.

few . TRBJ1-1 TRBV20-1 CSATTPSPMNTEAFF TGCAGTGCTACGACTCCTTCCCCTATGAACACTGAAGCTTTCTTT
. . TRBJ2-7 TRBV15 CATSRDGGVRNYEQYF TGTGCCACCAGCAGAGATGGGGGAGTTAGGAACTACGAGCAGTACTTC
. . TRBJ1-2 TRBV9 CASSAYSGPYGYTF TGTGCCAGCAGCGCTTACTCCGGGCCCTATGGCTACACCTTC
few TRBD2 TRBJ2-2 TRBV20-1 CSARKGGETGELFF TGCAGTGCTAGAAAGGGAGGGGAAACCGGGGAGCTGTTTTTT
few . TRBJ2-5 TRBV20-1 CSALPSSLALQETQYF TGCAGTGCCCTACCCTCTAGCTTAGCCCTCCAAGAGACCCAGTACTTC
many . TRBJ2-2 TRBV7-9 CASSPTGIGELFF TGTGCCAGCAGCCCTACAGGGATCGGGGAGCTGTTTTTT
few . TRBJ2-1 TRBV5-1 CASSSGRPSNEQFF TGCGCCAGCAGCTCCGGTAGACCCTCCAATGAGCAGTTCTTC
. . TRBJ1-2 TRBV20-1 CSARELTRDYGYTF TGCAGTGCTAGAGAACTGACTCGGGACTATGGCTACACCTTC
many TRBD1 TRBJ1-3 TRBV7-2 CASSSGQANTIYF TGTGCCAGCAGCTCGGGACAGGCAAACACCATATATTTT
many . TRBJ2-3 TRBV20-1 CSATEGALGQYF TGCAGTGCTACGGAGGGGGCCTTGGGGCAGTATTTT
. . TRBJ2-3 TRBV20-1 CSARDAGVDTQYF TGCAGTGCTAGAGATGCAGGGGTAGATACGCAGTATTTT
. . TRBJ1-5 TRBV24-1 CATSDLGASQPQHF TGTGCCACCAGTGATCTCGGGGCCTCTCAGCCCCAGCATTTT
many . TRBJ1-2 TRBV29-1 CSVGSGGWSYGYTF TGCAGCGTTGGATCTGGGGGCTGGAGCTATGGCTACACCTTC